These 14 T cell receptor beta chains were all obtained from the same sample, sequenced in a study of CD8 T cells in Susac syndrome. Random hexamers primed reverse transcription of roughly 0.5 to 1 ug RNA. TCRdb ran MiXCR on the immunoSEQ multiplex PCR reads and lists one entry per CDR3 protein. The sample contains more than 200,000 distinct CDR3 sequences, about 93% of which appear only once. What was sequenced was CD4+ T cells from PBMCs. Receptors originate from a human donor with multiple sclerosis.

V gene TRBV12-3 or TRBV12-4 combines with J gene TRBJ2-2, with D tentatively TRBD2 (6 bases). V lost 6 bases and J lost 1, with 12 bases in between. This CDR3 spans 15 amino acids. CDR3 coding DNA: TGTGCCAGCAGCCTCATGGGGGGGAACACCGGGGAGCTGTTTTTT. Encoded protein: CASSLMGGNTGELFF.

This CDR3 reads CASYLGGWNTEAFF. The DNA of the CDR3 is TGTGCCAGCTATTTAGGGGGGTGGAACACTGAAGCTTTCTTT. V and J are TRBV6-1 and TRBJ1-1, with D possibly TRBD1 on 6 matching bases. Trimming pared 8 bases from V and 1 base from J, leaving 14 bases between. Germline V gene sequence: CDR1 MNHNS, CDR2 SASEGT. This CDR3 is 14 amino acids long.

The V gene is TRBV12-3 or TRBV12-4, the J gene TRBJ1-1; D is uncertain. CDR3 length: 13 residues. Between the trimmed V and J ends, which lost 3 bases and 1 base, there was a span of 6 bases. The CDR3 loop reads CASSFEENTEAFF. Here the CDR3 DNA reads TGTGCCAGCAGTTTCGAGGAGAACACTGAAGCTTTCTTT.

This chain joins TRBV7-9 and TRBJ2-7; TRBD1 matches at 8 bases. V lost 3 bases to trimming and J lost 5 bases; unmatched junction nucleotides: 0. Looked up from germline, CDR1 is SEHNR and CDR2 is FQNEAQ (reference sequence). The CDR3 runs to 12 residues. CDR3 sequence (DNA): TGTGCCAGCAGCTTCAGGGGGCACGAGCAGTACTTC. This sequence encodes CASSFRGHEQYF. The whole variable domain, remainder taken from reference TRBV7-9 and TRBJ2-7, is DTGVSQNPRHKITKRGQNVTFRCDPISEHNRLYWYRQTLGQGPEFLTYFQNEAQLEKSRLLSDRFSAERPKGSFSTLEIQRTEQGDSAMYLCASSFRGHEQYFGPGTRLTVT.

This chain joins TRBV6-1 and TRBJ1-1, with TRBD1 as a possible D gene (5 bases). There are 14 residues in the CDR3. Germline CDR1 reads MNHNS; CDR2 reads SASEGT. The V end was cut by 8 bases, the J end by 5 bases, with 18 bases between. CDR3 sequence reads: CASHGAGPGTEAFF. The CDR3 DNA reads as TGTGCCAGCCATGGTGCGGGGCCGGGGACTGAAGCTTTCTTT.

This chain links TRBV29-1 with TRBJ1-1, with D uncertain. V lost 5 bases and J lost 4, with 14 bases in between. CDR3 size: 13 residues. Looked up from germline, CDR1 is SQVTM and CDR2 is ANQGSEA. The CDR3 DNA is TGCAGCGTTACGACGGTGGGAGGCACTGAAGCTTTCTTT. As protein: CSVTTVGGTEAFF.

This chain joins TRBV30 and TRBJ2-3, with unresolved D. Germline V CDR1 and CDR2: GTSNPN, SVGIG (reference sequence). Trimming left V 3 bases short and J 5 bases short, with 6 bases between. This CDR3 has 11 residues. CDR3 sequence: CAWRGGDTQYF. CDR3 coding DNA: TGTGCCTGGAGGGGTGGAGATACGCAGTATTTT.

The CDR3, as DNA: TGTGCCACCAGCAGGGATGGACAGGGGAGTGAGCAGTTCTTC. The encoded protein is CATSRDGQGSEQFF. The chain combines TRBV15 with TRBJ2-1; TRBD1 matches at 9 bases. CDR3 size: 14 residues. V lost 3 bases and J lost 9; bases outside the gene matches: 6. Germline V gives CDR1 LNHNV, CDR2 YYDKDF (reference sequence).

This rearrangement joins TRBV30 to TRBJ1-1; the D is unclear. Per the germline V gene, CDR1 is GTSNPN and CDR2 is SVGIG (reference sequence). Trimming shortened V by 3 bases and J by 9 bases, and 11 bases separated the two germline ends. The CDR3 sequence is 11 residues long. The CDR3 nucleotides are TGTGCCTGGAGAGAGGACGGGAAAGCTTTCTTT. As protein: CAWREDGKAFF.

V gene TRBV2 combines with J gene TRBJ1-2; D is undetermined. The CDR3 runs to 12 residues. Germline-derived CDR1 and CDR2 are SNHLY and FYNNEI. Deletions cut 6 bases from V and 8 bases from J, with 13 bases between. Written as DNA, the CDR3 is TGTGCCAGCAGGACGAAACCGGGAGGCTACACCTTC. Translation gives CASRTKPGGYTF.

This clonotype has just one count. The chain has TRBV5-6 and TRBJ1-2, with a tentative D call TRBD1 (5 bases). V lost 4 bases, J lost 2 bases, and 9 bases lay in between. CDR1 SGHDT and CDR2 YYEEEE come from the germline V gene. The CDR3 consists of 13 residues. The DNA of the CDR3 is TGTGCCAGCAGCCCGGGACCGAACTATGGCTACACCTTC. It yields the protein CASSPGPNYGYTF.

The chain employs TRBV29-1 and TRBJ1-4; TRBD1 matches 7 bases. V gave up 2 bases and J gave up 8 bases; unmatched junction bases: 8. Germline loops: CDR1 SQVTM, CDR2 ANQGSEA. The CDR3 sequence is 14 residues long. The CDR3 loop is CSVELRDSSEKLFF. Written as DNA, the CDR3 is TGCAGCGTTGAACTTCGGGACAGCTCCGAAAAACTGTTTTTT. The variable domain in full, completed from reference TRBV29-1 and TRBJ1-4, reads SAVISQKPSRDICQRGTSLTIQCQVDSQVTMMFWYRQQPGQSLTLIATANQGSEATYESGFVIDKFPISRPNLTFSTLTVSNMSPEDSSIYLCSVELRDSSEKLFFGSGTQLSVL.

V and J are TRBV15 and TRBJ2-2; D not resolved. The V gene lost 0 bases and the J gene lost 5 bases, with 7 bases spanning the gap. Germline V lookup: CDR1 LNHNV, CDR2 YYDKDF (reference sequence). This CDR3 has 14 amino acids. As DNA, the CDR3 is TGTGCCACCAGCAGAGATCAACCAACCGGGGAGCTGTTTTTT. As protein: CATSRDQPTGELFF.

The chain couples TRBV28 to TRBJ1-5; TRBD1 agrees at 9 bases. The germline gives CDR1 MDHEN, CDR2 SYDVKM. The CDR3 length is 16 residues. The V gene end was trimmed by 4 bases and the J gene end by 1 base; junction bases not matched to a gene: 5. CDR3 nucleotide sequence: TGTGCCAGCAGTTGGTCAGGGACAGGGAGCAATCAGCCCCAGCATTTT. Its protein product is CASSWSGTGSNQPQHF.